These T cell receptor beta chains were read from a single sample in a study of blood T cell repertoires in COVID-19. This table comes from immunoSEQ multiplex PCR, and its TCRdb copy is limited to in-frame clones, with some not included. The repertoire holds around 140,000 clones, with approximately 88% as singletons. Sequencing was done on a sample of peripheral blood. The source is a man in his forties or fifties with acute or convalescent COVID-19. Each CDR3 is given with its conserved first and last residue. A D gene is named only where the DNA matches it firmly. A clone size is listed for some rows: how often the clone was seen (once, few, many), or a class if it is expanded.

j_gene,abundance,d_gene,v_gene,CDR3aa,CDR3nt
TRBJ1-5,once,-,TRBV5-1,CASSLDGYNQPQHF,TGCGCCAGCAGCTTGGACGGGTACAATCAGCCCCAGCATTTT
TRBJ1-5,-,-,TRBV15,CATSRDKRGNQPQHF,TGTGCCACCAGCAGAGATAAGCGCGGCAATCAGCCCCAGCATTTT
TRBJ2-7,-,TRBD1,TRBV7-3,CASSPGRGSYEQYF,TGTGCCAGCAGCCCGGGCAGGGGGTCCTACGAGCAGTACTTC
TRBJ2-3,-,-,TRBV3-1/TRBV3-2,CASSQRSTDTQYF,TGTGCCAGCAGCCAACGTAGCACAGATACGCAGTATTTT
TRBJ1-2,-,-,TRBV4-1,CASRPGVLTNYGYTF,TGCGCCAGCCGGCCGGGAGTCCTTACTAACTATGGCTACACCTTC
TRBJ2-4,-,-,TRBV7-2,CASGPGPNLAKNIQYF,TGTGCCAGCGGCCCGGGTCCAAACTTAGCCAAAAACATTCAGTACTTC
TRBJ1-3,once,-,TRBV3-1/TRBV3-2,CASGPSSGNTIYF,TGTGCCAGCGGTCCCAGCTCTGGAAACACCATATATTTT
TRBJ1-2,-,TRBD1,TRBV6-5,CASQGQGGGYTF,TGTGCCAGCCAGGGACAGGGGGGTGGCTACACCTTC
TRBJ1-2,-,-,TRBV5-4,CASSPEVSRGYTF,TGTGCCAGCAGCCCAGAAGTCTCGAGGGGCTACACCTTC
TRBJ1-2,-,-,TRBV6-5,CASSPTIDGYTF,TGTGCCAGCAGTCCAACGATAGATGGCTACACCTTC
TRBJ1-5,-,-,TRBV6-6,CASTWEGGYDQPQHF,TGTGCCAGCACATGGGAGGGAGGGTACGATCAGCCCCAGCATTTT
TRBJ1-4,-,TRBD1,TRBV29-1,CSVLGQLNEKLFF,TGCAGCGTCCTGGGACAGCTCAATGAAAAACTGTTTTTT
TRBJ2-7,-,-,TRBV25-1,CASSVGGRAEYEQYF,TGTGCCAGCAGTGTGGGAGGAAGGGCTGAGTACGAGCAGTACTTC
TRBJ2-3,-,TRBD1,TRBV2,CASSPSTGLGATQYF,TGTGCCAGCAGTCCTTCGACAGGGCTGGGAGCTACGCAGTATTTT
TRBJ2-7,-,-,TRBV11-3,CASSLATGSEQYF,TGTGCCAGCAGCTTAGCGACAGGTAGCGAGCAGTACTTC
TRBJ2-1,-,TRBD1,TRBV5-5,CASSSTGGAYNEQFF,TGTGCCAGCAGCTCTACAGGGGGCGCCTACAATGAGCAGTTCTTC
TRBJ1-2,-,-,TRBV6-6,CASSYSAGLDGYTF,TGTGCCAGCAGTTACTCCGCGGGCCTCGATGGCTACACCTTC
TRBJ1-1,-,TRBD1,TRBV7-2,CASSAYRGGNTEAFF,TGTGCCAGCAGCGCTTACAGGGGAGGGAACACTGAAGCTTTCTTT
TRBJ2-2,-,-,TRBV4-1,CASSQVDRNTGELFF,TGCGCCAGCAGCCAAGTAGACAGGAACACCGGGGAGCTGTTTTTT
TRBJ1-4,-,-,TRBV14,CTSSQQGYYEKLFF,TGTACCAGCAGCCAGCAGGGGTATTATGAAAAACTGTTTTTT
TRBJ1-5,-,-,TRBV7-2,CASSFFGDSNQPQHF,TGTGCCAGCAGCTTTTTCGGGGATAGCAATCAGCCCCAGCATTTT
TRBJ1-2,-,TRBD1,TRBV6-8,CAGWRAEVVQGGDGYTF,TGTGCCGGGTGGCGAGCAGAGGTGGTGCAGGGGGGCGATGGCTACACCTTC
TRBJ1-2,-,-,TRBV5-1,CASSLDQGLYYGYTF,TGCGCCAGCAGCTTGGACCAGGGTTTGTACTATGGCTACACCTTC
TRBJ1-2,-,-,TRBV5-6,CASSPRGRVHGYTF,TGTGCCAGCAGCCCCAGGGGAAGGGTACATGGCTACACCTTC
TRBJ2-1,-,-,TRBV19,CASSQGTVYNEQFF,TGTGCCAGTAGCCAGGGAACTGTCTACAATGAGCAGTTCTTC
TRBJ2-3,-,-,TRBV24-1,CATSRLGDTDTQYF,TGTGCCACCAGTCGTCTGGGAGACACAGATACGCAGTATTTT
TRBJ1-2,-,TRBD1,TRBV6-5,CASSLKTGITARGYTF,TGTGCCAGCAGTTTGAAGACAGGGATCACGGCTAGAGGCTACACCTTC
TRBJ1-2,-,-,TRBV5-6,CASSSQGGYTF,TGTGCCAGCAGCTCTCAGGGAGGCTACACCTTC
TRBJ1-3,-,-,TRBV6-5,CASGLRPPGNTIYF,TGTGCCAGCGGACTCCGACCGCCCGGAAACACCATATATTTT
TRBJ1-5,-,-,TRBV7-4,CASSLEGCQPQHF,TGTGCCAGCAGCTTAGAGGGGTGTCAGCCCCAGCATTTT
TRBJ1-5,-,-,TRBV11-2,CASSLLGPAFGQPQHF,TGTGCCAGCAGCTTACTGGGTCCTGCTTTCGGGCAGCCCCAGCATTTT
TRBJ1-2,-,-,TRBV6-2/TRBV6-3,CASSPGGNYGYTF,TGTGCCAGCAGCCCCGGGGGTAACTATGGCTACACCTTC
TRBJ1-1,once,-,TRBV27,CASSSLTGTRNTEAFF,TGTGCCAGCAGTTCTCTTACCGGGACAAGGAACACTGAAGCTTTCTTT
TRBJ1-3,-,TRBD1,TRBV15,CATSIDRGNTIYF,TGTGCCACCAGCATAGACAGGGGTAACACCATATATTTT
TRBJ2-1,-,TRBD2,TRBV5-4,CASSLTSGSNNEQFF,TGTGCCAGCAGCCTCACTAGCGGGAGTAACAATGAGCAGTTCTTC